A single sample is the source of the 23 T cell receptor delta chains below, sequenced in a study of human gamma delta and Vdelta1 T cells. TCRdb repeated clone calling on the PCR reads with CATT. This table holds several thousand delta-chain clones, roughly 40% found once. The antigens for these receptors are not known. Sequenced input: Vdelta1 gamma-delta T cells from blood grown in culture (DOT cells). The source of these receptors is a human donor in good health.

V and J are TRDV1 and TRDJ1; tentatively, D is TRDD3 (5 bases). CDR3 size: 22 residues. In germline, CDR1 is TSWWSYY, CDR2 QGS. Deletions cut 0 bases from V and 0 bases from J, with 29 bases between. Here the CDR3 reads CALGELSFSHRPPVGYTDKLIF. In nucleotides, the CDR3 is TGTGCTCTTGGGGAACTGTCGTTCTCCCACAGACCCCCTGTGGGGTACACCGATAAACTCATCTTT.

The J gene is TRDJ1, the V gene TRDV1; TRDD3 matches 8 bases. Germline loops: CDR1 TSWWSYY, CDR2 QGS. The CDR3 has 20 amino acids. Losses at the gene ends were 0 bases for V and 0 bases for J; bases not matched to a gene: 15. The CDR3 DNA follows: TGTGCTCTTGGGGAACTAGGCTGGGGGAGCCCCCTTAATTACACCGATAAACTCATCTTT. Amino acid sequence: CALGELGWGSPLNYTDKLIF.

This clone qualifies as medium-sized (0.01 to 0.1%). The rearrangement links TRDV1 to TRDJ1, with D possibly being TRDD3 (6 bases). Trimming removed 5 bases at V and 0 bases at J, with 25 bases between. The CDR3 length is 19 residues. Germline V gives CDR1 TSWWSYY, CDR2 QGS. CDR3 loop: CALGKRFAGIQPYTDKLIF. The CDR3 coding sequence is TGTGCTCTTGGGAAGCGTTTTGCGGGGATCCAACCTTACACCGATAAACTCATCTTT.

The rearrangement joins TRDV1 to TRDJ1, with 7 nucleotides matching TRDD3. The CDR3 covers 21 residues. The V and J ends lost 0 bases and 0 bases, in that order; junction bases with no gene match: 19. The germline V gene has CDR1 TSWWSYY and CDR2 QGS. The CDR3 DNA reads TGTGCTCTTGGGGAACTAAAATGGAGCAGGGGGATCAAAGGGTACACCGATAAACTCATCTTT. It is translated as CALGELKWSRGIKGYTDKLIF.

A few counts support this clone. This chain links TRDV1 with TRDJ1, with a tentative D call TRDD2 (5 bases). Trimming took 3 bases from V and 1 from J, leaving 30 bases between them. The germline V gene has CDR1 TSWWSYY and CDR2 QGS. The CDR3 loop spans 21 amino acids. CDR3 nucleotide sequence: TGTGCTCTTGGGGATTCGGCCTTCTCAAACGATAAGAGGCCCGGCACCGATAAACTCATCTTT. It codes for CALGDSAFSNDKRPGTDKLIF.

The V gene is TRDV1, the J gene TRDJ1; 10 bases agree with TRDD3. The CDR3 spans 22 residues. Trimming removed 0 bases from V and 3 bases from J; junction bases left unmatched: 22. In germline, CDR1 is TSWWSYY, CDR2 QGS. CDR3 nucleotides: TGTGCTCTTGGGGAACTTCCTCTCCCGGCCTCTACTGGGGGATTGTATGCCGATAAACTCATCTTT. Its protein is CALGELPLPASTGGLYADKLIF.

V usage is TRDV1 and J usage is TRDJ1; 10 nucleotides line up with TRDD3. Trimming took 3 bases from V and 0 from J; bases not matched to a gene: 19. Germline CDR1 TSWWSYY, CDR2 QGS. The CDR3 extends over 21 amino acids. The DNA of the CDR3 is TGTGCTCTTGGGGATCATCGCTTTGGGGGATACCTACACCCGTACACCGATAAACTCATCTTT. Translating it yields CALGDHRFGGYLHPYTDKLIF.

This chain joins TRDV1 and TRDJ1; TRDD3 matches 8 bases. V trimming: 1 base; J trimming: 7 bases; junction bases outside the gene matches: 11. CDR3 size: 16 residues. Germline loops: CDR1 TSWWSYY, CDR2 QGS. The CDR3 loop is CALGEPAWGDRGKLIF. The CDR3 DNA reads TGTGCTCTTGGGGAACCTGCGTGGGGGGATAGGGGTAAACTCATCTTT.

Relative to its sample, this clone is medium-sized. Other DNA sequences within the sample encode an identical CDR3. The chain is built from TRDV1 and TRDJ1; 8 bases match TRDD3. Trimming took 0 bases from V and 2 from J; bases not matched to a gene: 17. The CDR3 length is 20 residues. Germline CDR1 reads TSWWSYY; CDR2 reads QGS. The CDR3 is CALGELLLQGFGGLTDKLIF. CDR3 nucleotides: TGTGCTCTTGGGGAACTCCTCCTACAGGGTTTTGGGGGATTGACCGATAAACTCATCTTT.

This clone was found a few times. The chain couples TRDV1 to TRDJ1; 9 positions match TRDD3. V shed 2 bases and J 0 bases; nucleotides not matched to a gene: 13. Per germline, CDR1 TSWWSYY and CDR2 QGS. The CDR3 length is 19 residues. The DNA of the CDR3 is TGTGCTCTTGGGGAATTGGGGGGGTCTGGGGGATCCTACACCGATAAACTCATCTTT. Encoded protein: CALGELGGSGGSYTDKLIF.

The sample holds a few counts of this clone. The gene calls are TRDV1 and TRDJ1; 8 bases are a match to TRDD3. With V trimmed by 2 bases and J by 0 bases, 14 bases remained unmatched. The CDR3 runs 19 residues. CDR1 and CDR2 from the germline V gene are TSWWSYY and QGS. CDR3: CALGEGPLPMGDHTDKLIF. The CDR3 region has the DNA TGTGCTCTTGGGGAAGGGCCCCTGCCCATGGGGGATCACACCGATAAACTCATCTTT.

The chain has TRDV1 and TRDJ1, with 9 bases that match TRDD3. V shed 1 base, J shed 0 bases, and the junction held 18 bases outside the gene matches. This CDR3 is built from 21 residues. CDR1 and CDR2 from the germline V gene are TSWWSYY and QGS. The CDR3 bases are TGTGCTCTTGGGGAACGGGCCCCTTGGGGGATATGGATCCTTTACACCGATAAACTCATCTTT. It is translated as CALGERAPWGIWILYTDKLIF.

This clone was observed a single time. Possible read error: a much larger clone is one base away. The rearrangement links TRDV1 to TRDJ1; 8 bases are a match to TRDD3. The CDR3 sequence is 17 residues long. Germline values: CDR1 TSWWSYY, CDR2 QGS. The CDR3: CALGEHGGLEATDKPIF. The CDR3 DNA follows: TGTGCTCTTGGGGAGCATGGGGGATTAGAAGCGACCGATAAACCCATCTTT.

The V call is TRAV29/DV5, the J call TRDJ1; 11 nucleotides match TRDD3. The germline V gene has CDR1 NSMFDY and CDR2 ISSIKDK. With 2 bases clipped from V and 3 bases from J, the junction kept 15 bases outside the gene matches. The CDR3 loop spans 18 amino acids. CDR3 DNA sequence: TGTGCAGCAAGGACGGGCCCTAACAGCTGGGGGATACCCGATAAACTCATCTTT. Translating it yields CAARTGPNSWGIPDKLIF.

This chain uses TRDV1 with TRDJ1, with 13 nucleotides matching TRDD3. Germline trimming cut 5 bases from V and 4 bases from J; bases unmatched to any gene: 22. CDR1 is TSWWSYY and CDR2 is QGS in the germline V gene. CDR3 length: 21 amino acids. The CDR3 DNA is TGTGCTCTTGGGTCCCCTTCCTACGTCCCTATACTGGGGGATACGAGCGATAAACTCATCTTT. As protein: CALGSPSYVPILGDTSDKLIF.

This chain joins TRDV1 and TRDJ1; the match to TRDD3 covers 7 bases. The ends lost 5 bases at V and 0 bases at J; junction bases unmatched: 12. CDR1 is TSWWSYY, CDR2 QGS, per germline. CDR3 size: 17 residues. The CDR3 spells CALGRPLGATYTDKLIF. Here the CDR3 DNA reads TGTGCTCTTGGGCGCCCCCTGGGGGCCACGTACACCGATAAACTCATCTTT.

This clone appeared a few times. The chain combines TRDV1 with TRDJ1; 8 bases match TRDD3. CDR1 and CDR2 from the germline V gene are TSWWSYY and QGS. The V segment lost 3 bases and the J segment 0 bases; nucleotides outside the gene matches: 27. The CDR3 consists of 23 residues. The CDR3 loop is CALGEFAFPPTGGAATYTDKLIF. In DNA form, the CDR3 reads TGTGCTCTTGGGGAGTTCGCGTTTCCTCCTACTGGGGGTGCAGCCACTTACACCGATAAACTCATCTTT.

Concerning this clone: With a far larger clone one base away, a read error is the likely cause. Other DNA sequences in this sample translate to the same CDR3. V and J are TRDV1 and TRDJ1; TRDD3 is a possible D gene (6 bases). Germline values: CDR1 TSWWSYY, CDR2 QGS. The CDR3 totals 17 residues. The ends were cut back, 0 bases at V and 0 bases at J, with 14 bases in the middle. DNA for the CDR3: TGTGCTCTTGGGGAACTACTGGGATATGCGAACACCGATAAACTCATCTTT. It specifies CALGELLGYANTDKLIF.

The sample holds a few counts of this clone. The V gene is TRDV1, the J gene TRDJ1, with a possible D match to TRDD2 (5 bases). This CDR3 spans 17 amino acids. The germline gives CDR1 TSWWSYY, CDR2 QGS. Trimming cost V 2 bases and J 3 bases, with 19 bases left between them. This CDR3 is CALGETSSPQGPDKLIF. In DNA, the CDR3 is TGTGCTCTTGGGGAAACCTCTTCCCCTCAGGGTCCCGATAAACTCATCTTT.

The chain joins TRDV2 to TRDJ1, with 8 bases lining up with TRDD3. CDR1 GEAIGNYY and CDR2 EKD come from the germline V gene. There are 22 residues in the CDR3. Germline trimming cut 5 bases from V and 0 bases from J; bases unmatched to any gene: 28. The CDR3 coding sequence is TGTGCCTGTGTCATACCACGCTGGGCGGGTCAGCTGGGGGACTTGTACACCGATAAACTCATCTTT. As protein: CACVIPRWAGQLGDLYTDKLIF.

The chain joins TRDV1 to TRDJ1, with D unresolved. Germline lookup yields CDR1 TSWWSYY and CDR2 QGS. The CDR3 length is 16 residues. Trimming took off 0 bases at V and 11 bases at J, with 22 bases between the two ends. As DNA, the CDR3 is TGTGCTCTTGGGGAACTTCCTCTCTTAGAGTTCAAATTTCTCATCTTT. The encoded protein is CALGELPLLEFKFLIF.

The J gene is TRDJ1, the V gene TRDV1; a possible D gene is TRDD3 (6 bases). V was clipped by 4 bases and J by 0 bases, with 21 bases between them. The germline V gene has CDR1 TSWWSYY and CDR2 QGS. This CDR3 has 18 amino acids. The CDR3 loop is CALGAIPANWDYTDKLIF. The CDR3 bases are TGTGCTCTTGGGGCCATCCCAGCCAACTGGGATTACACCGATAAACTCATCTTT.

This clone appeared a few times. V is TRDV1 and J is TRDJ1, with TRDD3 matching 11 bases. Trimming at V came to 2 bases and at J to 0 bases, leaving 14 bases not matched to a gene. Germline values: CDR1 TSWWSYY, CDR2 QGS. The CDR3 consists of 20 residues. The CDR3 bases are TGTGCTCTTGGGGAAAGGCCTTCCCCCTACTGGGGGATATACACCGATAAACTCATCTTT. This codes for CALGERPSPYWGIYTDKLIF.